The table lists the clone carrying this TCR beta chain with a few counts. The antigen is undetermined. The sample is drawn from a study of spatial heterogeneity in lung cancer. Study information: Sequencing of follow-up PBMC samples took place when they were available, at a median of approximately 25 months after resection. There were consistently more beta-chain sequences detected than alpha-chain sequences.

Trimming removed 4 bases from V and 6 bases from J, with 13 bases in between. CDR1 GTSNPN and CDR2 SVGIG come from the germline V gene (reference sequence). The CDR3 sequence is 14 residues long. A single record per CDR3 protein comes from TCRdb applying MiXCR to the 5' RACE reads. Among roughly 120,000 distinct CDR3 sequences listed, 9.5% to 15% were seen once. The study, taken as a whole, reports: Ubiquitous expanded tumor TCRs showed up in blood more at resection than follow-up.

Time point indicated: blood at routine non-recurrence follow-up after resection. Without sorting, whole RNA was sequenced from tumor, nontumor lung or frozen PBMC. The receptor comes from a male donor with early-stage non-small cell lung cancer. Sequences were derived from PBMCs, sampled at follow-up. V and J are TRBV30 and TRBJ1-6; TRBD1 might be the D (5 bases). In nucleotides, the CDR3 is TGTGCCTGGATTACCGGGGCGGGTAATTCACCCCTCCACTTT. Protein product: CAWITGAGNSPLHF.